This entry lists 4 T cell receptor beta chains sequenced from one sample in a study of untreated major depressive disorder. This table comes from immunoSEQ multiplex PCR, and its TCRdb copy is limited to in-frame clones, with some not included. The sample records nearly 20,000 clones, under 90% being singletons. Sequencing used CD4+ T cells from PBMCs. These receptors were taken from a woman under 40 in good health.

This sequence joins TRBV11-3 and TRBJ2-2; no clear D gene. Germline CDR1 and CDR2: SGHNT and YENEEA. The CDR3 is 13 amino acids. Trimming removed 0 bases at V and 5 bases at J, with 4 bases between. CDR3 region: CASSLEGTGELFF. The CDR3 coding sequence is TGTGCCAGCAGCTTAGAGGGGACCGGGGAGCTGTTTTTT.

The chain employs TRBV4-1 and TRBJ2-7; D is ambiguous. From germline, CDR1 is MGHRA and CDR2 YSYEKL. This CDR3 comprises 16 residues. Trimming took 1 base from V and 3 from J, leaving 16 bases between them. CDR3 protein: CASSQVPYSLDYEQYF. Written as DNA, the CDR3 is TGCGCCAGCAGCCAAGTCCCATACTCCTTGGACTACGAGCAGTACTTC.

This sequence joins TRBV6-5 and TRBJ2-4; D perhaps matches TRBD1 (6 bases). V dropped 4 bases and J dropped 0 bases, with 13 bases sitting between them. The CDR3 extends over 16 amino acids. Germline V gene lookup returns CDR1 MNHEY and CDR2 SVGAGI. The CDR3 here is CASSSQGRGAKNIQYF. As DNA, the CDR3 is TGTGCCAGCAGTTCACAGGGTCGGGGAGCCAAAAACATTCAGTACTTC.

CDR3: CASSPTGSSGNTIYF. For the CDR3, the DNA is TGTGCCAGCAGCCCGACAGGGAGCTCTGGAAACACCATATATTTT. The chain is built from TRBV7-6 and TRBJ1-3, with 7 bases aligning to TRBD1. V lost 5 bases to trimming and J lost 0 bases; unmatched junction nucleotides: 4. The CDR3 is 15 residues long. Germline V gene data show CDR1 as SGHVS and CDR2 as FNYEAQ.